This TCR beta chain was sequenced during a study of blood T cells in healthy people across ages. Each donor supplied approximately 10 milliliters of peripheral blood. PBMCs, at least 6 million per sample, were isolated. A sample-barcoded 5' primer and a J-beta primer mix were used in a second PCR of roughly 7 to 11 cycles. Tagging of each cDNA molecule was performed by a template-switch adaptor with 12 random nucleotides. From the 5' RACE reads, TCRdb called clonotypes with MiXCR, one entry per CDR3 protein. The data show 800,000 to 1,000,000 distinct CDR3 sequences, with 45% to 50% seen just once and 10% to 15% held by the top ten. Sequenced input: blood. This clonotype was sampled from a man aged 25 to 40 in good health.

The CDR3 nucleotides read TGTGCCAGCAGCCTGACCTCTGGACAAACCTACGAGCAGTACTTC. This encodes CASSLTSGQTYEQYF. The chain uses TRBV7-6 and TRBJ2-7; a weak D match, TRBD1 (5 bases). Trimming removed 5 bases at V and 2 bases at J, with 16 bases between. CDR1 is SGHVS and CDR2 is FNYEAQ in the germline V gene. The CDR3 length is 15 residues.